This entry lists 16 T cell receptor beta chains sequenced from one sample in a study of blood T cell repertoires in COVID-19. Method: immunoSEQ multiplex PCR; TCRdb's copy keeps in-frame clones and lacks some. The table records a few hundred thousand clones, around 89% of them present only once. The specimen sequenced was peripheral blood. The receptors derive from a man between 25 and 39 years old with acute or convalescent COVID-19.

The chain combines TRBV7-9 with TRBJ1-2, with 9 bases that match TRBD1. V shed 3 bases, J shed 3 bases, and the junction held 8 bases outside the gene matches. The CDR3 length is 16 residues. Germline CDR1 SEHNR, CDR2 FQNEAQ (reference sequence). This CDR3 reads CASSFARTGEDYGYTF. In DNA form, the CDR3 reads TGTGCCAGCAGCTTTGCCAGGACAGGGGAGGACTATGGCTACACCTTC. Variable domain in full (rest from reference TRBV7-9 and TRBJ1-2): DTGVSQNPRHKITKRGQNVTFRCDPISEHNRLYWYRQTLGQGPEFLTYFQNEAQLEKSRLLSDRFSAERPKGSFSTLEIQRTEQGDSAMYLCASSFARTGEDYGYTFGSGTRLTVV.

This clone turned up a few times. The rearrangement joins TRBV30 to TRBJ2-5; weak D call: TRBD2 (5 bases). The CDR3 runs 14 residues. Germline assignment: CDR1 GTSNPN and CDR2 SVGIG (reference sequence). With 3 bases removed from V and 2 bases from J, the gap between germline ends came to 13 bases. The CDR3 here is CAWREERLQETQYF. CDR3 bases: TGTGCCTGGAGAGAAGAGCGGTTACAAGAGACCCAGTACTTC.

The rearrangement links TRBV4-1 to TRBJ1-5, with D hard to call. With 2 bases removed from V and 6 bases from J, the gap between germline ends came to 17 bases. Germline V gives CDR1 MGHRA, CDR2 YSYEKL. CDR3 size: 16 residues. The CDR3 DNA sequence: TGCGCCAGCAGCCAATCCTGGGAGTGGTCGGTTCAGCCCCAGCATTTT. Amino acids: CASSQSWEWSVQPQHF.

The CDR3 reads CASSSGLSYEQYF. CDR3 nucleotide sequence: TGTGCCAGCAGCTCCGGACTCTCCTACGAGCAGTACTTC. The chain combines TRBV3-1 (or the pseudogene TRBV3-2) with TRBJ2-7; tentative D call: TRBD2 (5 bases). Trimming took off 5 bases at V and 0 bases at J, with 8 bases between the two ends. This CDR3 has 13 residues. Germline V gene sequence: CDR1 LGHDT, CDR2 YNNKEL (reference sequence).

This chain connects TRBV11-2 to TRBJ2-7, with D maybe TRBD2 (5 bases). Trimming removed 2 bases at V and 5 bases at J, with 13 bases between. CDR3 size: 14 residues. The germline CDR1 and CDR2 sequences are SGHAT and FQNNGV. CDR3 region: CASSLNPGSDEQYF. The CDR3 coding sequence is TGTGCCAGCAGCTTAAATCCGGGGTCAGACGAGCAGTACTTC. The variable domain in full, with the rest retrieved from reference TRBV11-2 and TRBJ2-7, is EAGVAQSPRYKIIEKRQSVAFWCNPISGHATLYWYQQILGQGPKLLIQFQNNGVVDDSQLPKDRFSAERLKGVDSTLKIQPAKLEDSAVYLCASSLNPGSDEQYFGPGTRLTVT.

The chain combines TRBV7-6 with TRBJ2-7; a weak D match, TRBD2 (5 bases). V was trimmed by 5 bases and J by 2 bases, leaving 16 bases between them. Germline V gene lookup returns CDR1 SGHVS and CDR2 FNYEAQ. The CDR3 runs 15 residues. This CDR3 is CASSIGGLMAYEQYF. Here the CDR3 DNA reads TGTGCCAGCAGCATAGGAGGCCTTATGGCCTACGAGCAGTACTTC.

J is TRBJ1-5 and V is TRBV19; D may be TRBD1 (6 bases). Germline V lookup: CDR1 LNHDA, CDR2 SQIVND (reference sequence). The germline V and J ends were trimmed by 9 bases and 5 bases, with 17 bases remaining between them. The CDR3 length is 14 residues. The DNA for the CDR3 is TGTGCCAGCAGAAATGGACAGAATTATCAGCCCCAGCATTTT. Its protein product is CASRNGQNYQPQHF. Full variable domain (missing parts from reference TRBV19 and TRBJ1-5): DGGITQSPKYLFRKEGQNVTLSCEQNLNHDAMYWYRQDPGQGLRLIYYSQIVNDFQKGDIAEGYSVSREKKESFPLTVTSAQKNPTAFYLCASRNGQNYQPQHFGDGTRLSIL.

The chain couples TRBV6-5 to TRBJ2-5; tentatively, D is TRBD1 (5 bases). V gave up 7 bases and J gave up 2 bases, with 17 bases separating them. Per germline, CDR1 MNHEY and CDR2 SVGAGI. CDR3 length: 15 amino acids. CDR3 nucleotide sequence: TGTGCCAGCACCCAAGATCGGCAGGGTCAAGAGACCCAGTACTTC. Translation gives CASTQDRQGQETQYF.

The rearrangement uses TRBV10-2 and TRBJ2-1, with 9 bases aligning to TRBD2. CDR1 is WSHSY and CDR2 is SAAADI in the germline V gene. The CDR3 runs 17 residues. Trimming took 4 bases from V and 6 from J; bases not matched to a gene: 13. The CDR3 is CASSVYVAGGLGNEQFF. The CDR3, as DNA: TGCGCCAGCAGTGTTTATGTCGCGGGGGGGCTGGGCAATGAGCAGTTCTTC.

The rearrangement uses TRBV19 and TRBJ1-4; the D is unclear. Trimming left V 7 bases short and J 4 bases short, with 13 bases between. This CDR3 region has 14 residues. Germline V gives CDR1 LNHDA, CDR2 SQIVND (reference sequence). The CDR3 DNA reads TGTGCCAGTAAGGGAGGACCGGTTAATGAAAAACTGTTTTTT. Translated, it gives CASKGGPVNEKLFF.

The chain is built from TRBV27 and TRBJ2-3, with 7 bases identical to TRBD1. Germline V gene sequence: CDR1 MNHEY, CDR2 SMNVEV (reference sequence). Unmatched junction bases numbered 15, after V lost 3 bases and J lost 6 bases. This CDR3 spans 17 amino acids. CDR3 coding DNA: TGTGCCAGCAGTTTTCTGGACAGGCCACCCAGAGATGATACGCAGTATTTT. It translates to CASSFLDRPPRDDTQYF.

The rearrangement joins TRBV19 to TRBJ1-1; D remains unclear. The CDR3 spans 12 residues. Germline V gene data show CDR1 as LNHDA and CDR2 as SQIVND (reference sequence). The V end was cut by 2 bases, the J end by 7 bases, with 8 bases between. CDR3 coding DNA: TGTGCCAGTAGTATAAATCTTATTGAAGCTTTCTTT. This gives the protein CASSINLIEAFF.

The rearrangement joins TRBV19 to TRBJ1-5, with D unresolved. Looked up from germline, CDR1 is LNHDA and CDR2 is SQIVND (reference sequence). The V end lost 5 bases, the J end lost 7 bases, and 12 bases lay between the germline ends. This CDR3 has 13 residues. CDR3 protein: CASSGPSRQPQHF. The CDR3 nucleotides read TGTGCCAGTAGTGGCCCATCGAGGCAGCCCCAGCATTTT.

The chain recombines TRBV12-3 or TRBV12-4 with TRBJ2-7, with 7 nucleotides matching TRBD2. The CDR3 is made up of 13 amino acids. Germline trimming cut 9 bases from V and 0 bases from J; bases unmatched to any gene: 5. This CDR3 is CASERDHSYEQYF. As DNA, the CDR3 is TGTGCCAGTGAGCGGGACCACTCCTACGAGCAGTACTTC.

The chain combines TRBV28 with TRBJ1-2; a possible D gene is TRBD1 (6 bases). Trimming removed 2 bases at V and 6 bases at J, with 13 bases between. The germline CDR1 and CDR2 sequences are MDHEN and SYDVKM. The CDR3 extends over 14 amino acids. In DNA, the CDR3 is TGTGCCAGCAGTTTACCCACAGGGCGGAATGGCTACACCTTC. Translating gives CASSLPTGRNGYTF.

The chain employs TRBV29-1 and TRBJ2-1; D is uncertain. Per the germline V gene, CDR1 is SQVTM and CDR2 is ANQGSEA. The CDR3 covers 13 residues. With 4 bases removed from V and 6 bases from J, the gap between germline ends came to 13 bases. CDR3 nucleotides: TGCAGCGTTGTCCCACAGACCGGCAATGAGCAGTTCTTC. Translated: CSVVPQTGNEQFF.